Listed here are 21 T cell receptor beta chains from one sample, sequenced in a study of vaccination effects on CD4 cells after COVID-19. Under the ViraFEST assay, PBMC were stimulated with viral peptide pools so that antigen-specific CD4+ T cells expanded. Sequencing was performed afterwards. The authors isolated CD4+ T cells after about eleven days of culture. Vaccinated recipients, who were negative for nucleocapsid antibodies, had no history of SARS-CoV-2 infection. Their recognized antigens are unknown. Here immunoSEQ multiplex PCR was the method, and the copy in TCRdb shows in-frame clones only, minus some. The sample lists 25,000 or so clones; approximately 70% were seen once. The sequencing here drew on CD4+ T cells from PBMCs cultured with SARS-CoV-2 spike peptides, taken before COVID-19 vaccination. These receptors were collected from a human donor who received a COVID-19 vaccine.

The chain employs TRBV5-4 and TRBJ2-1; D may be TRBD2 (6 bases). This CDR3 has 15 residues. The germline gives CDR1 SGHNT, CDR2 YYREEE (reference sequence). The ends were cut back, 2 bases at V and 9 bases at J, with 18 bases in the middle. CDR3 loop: CASSLLAGSAGEQFF. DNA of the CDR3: TGTGCCAGCAGCTTACTAGCCGGGTCGGCCGGTGAGCAGTTCTTC. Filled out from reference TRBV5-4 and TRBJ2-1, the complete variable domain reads ETGVTQSPTHLIKTRGQQVTLRCSSQSGHNTVSWYQQALGQGPQFIFQYYREEENGRGNFPPRFSGLQFPNYSSELNVNALELDDSALYLCASSLLAGSAGEQFFGPGTRLTVL.

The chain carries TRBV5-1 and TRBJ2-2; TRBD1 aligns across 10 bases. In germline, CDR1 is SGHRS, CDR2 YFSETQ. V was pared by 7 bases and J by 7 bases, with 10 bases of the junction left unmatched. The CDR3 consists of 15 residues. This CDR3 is CASGGTGVGGGELFF. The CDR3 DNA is TGCGCCAGCGGGGGGACAGGGGTCGGCGGCGGGGAGCTGTTTTTT. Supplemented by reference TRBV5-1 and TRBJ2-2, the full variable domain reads KAGVTQTPRYLIKTRGQQVTLSCSPISGHRSVSWYQQTPGQGLQFLFEYFSETQRNKGNFPGRFSGRQFSNSRSEMNVSTLELGDSALYLCASGGTGVGGGELFFGEGSRLTVL.

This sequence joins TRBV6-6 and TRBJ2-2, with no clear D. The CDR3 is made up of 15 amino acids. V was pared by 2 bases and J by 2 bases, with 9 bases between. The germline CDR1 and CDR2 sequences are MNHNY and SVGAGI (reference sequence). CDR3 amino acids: CASSYGRFNTGELFF. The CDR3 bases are TGTGCCAGCAGTTACGGCCGCTTTAACACCGGGGAGCTGTTTTTT.

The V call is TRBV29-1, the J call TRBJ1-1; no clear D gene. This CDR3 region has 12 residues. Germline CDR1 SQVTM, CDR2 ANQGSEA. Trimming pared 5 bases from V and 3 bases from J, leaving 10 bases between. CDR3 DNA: TGCAGCGTTCAAGGTGATTACACTGAAGCTTTCTTT. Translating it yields CSVQGDYTEAFF.

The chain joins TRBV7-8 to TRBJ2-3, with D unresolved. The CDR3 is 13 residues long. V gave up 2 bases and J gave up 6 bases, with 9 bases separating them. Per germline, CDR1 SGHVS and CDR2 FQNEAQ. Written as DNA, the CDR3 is TGTGCCAGCAGCTTAATGTTCTCCGATACGCAGTATTTT. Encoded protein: CASSLMFSDTQYF.

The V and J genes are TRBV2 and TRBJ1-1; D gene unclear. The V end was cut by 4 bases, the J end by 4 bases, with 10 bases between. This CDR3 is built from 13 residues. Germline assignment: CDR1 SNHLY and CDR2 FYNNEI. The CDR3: CASSAQLSTEAFF. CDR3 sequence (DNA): TGTGCCAGCAGTGCGCAGCTGAGCACTGAAGCTTTCTTT.

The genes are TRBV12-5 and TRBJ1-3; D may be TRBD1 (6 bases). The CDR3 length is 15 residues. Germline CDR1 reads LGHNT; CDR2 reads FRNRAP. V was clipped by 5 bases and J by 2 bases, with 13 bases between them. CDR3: CASGLETGPGNTIYF. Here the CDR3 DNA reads TGTGCTAGTGGTCTAGAGACAGGCCCTGGAAACACCATATATTTT.

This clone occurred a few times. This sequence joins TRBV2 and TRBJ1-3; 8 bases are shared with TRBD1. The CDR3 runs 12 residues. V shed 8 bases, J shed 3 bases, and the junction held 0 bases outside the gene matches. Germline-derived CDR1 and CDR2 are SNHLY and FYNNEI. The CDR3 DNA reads TGTGCCAGCGGACAGGGTGGAAACACCATATATTTT. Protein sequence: CASGQGGNTIYF.

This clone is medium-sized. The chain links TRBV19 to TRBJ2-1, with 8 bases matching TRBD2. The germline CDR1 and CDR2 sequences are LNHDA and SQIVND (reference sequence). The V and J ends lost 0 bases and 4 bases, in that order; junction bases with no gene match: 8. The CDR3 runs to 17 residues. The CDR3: CASSIEGREGVYNEQFF. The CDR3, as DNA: TGTGCCAGTAGTATAGAAGGACGGGAGGGTGTGTACAATGAGCAGTTCTTC.

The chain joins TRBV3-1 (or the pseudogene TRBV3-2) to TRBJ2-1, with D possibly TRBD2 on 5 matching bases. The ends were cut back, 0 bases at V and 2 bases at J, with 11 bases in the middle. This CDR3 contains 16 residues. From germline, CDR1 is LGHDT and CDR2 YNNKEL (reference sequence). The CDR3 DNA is TGTGCCAGCAGCCAAGAATTGACGGGGACCTACAATGAGCAGTTCTTC. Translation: CASSQELTGTYNEQFF.

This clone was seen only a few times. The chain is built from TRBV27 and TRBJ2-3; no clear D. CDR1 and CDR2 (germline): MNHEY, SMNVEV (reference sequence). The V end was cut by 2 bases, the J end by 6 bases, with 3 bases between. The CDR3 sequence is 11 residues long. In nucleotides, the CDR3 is TGTGCCAGCAGTTTAGCCGATACGCAGTATTTT. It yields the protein CASSLADTQYF.

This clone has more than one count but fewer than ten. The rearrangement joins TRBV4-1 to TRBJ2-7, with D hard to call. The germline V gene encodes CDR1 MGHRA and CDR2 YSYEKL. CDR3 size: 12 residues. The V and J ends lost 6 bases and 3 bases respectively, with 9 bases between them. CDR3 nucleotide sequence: TGCGCCAGCAGGTCACCGAACTACGAGCAGTACTTC. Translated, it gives CASRSPNYEQYF.

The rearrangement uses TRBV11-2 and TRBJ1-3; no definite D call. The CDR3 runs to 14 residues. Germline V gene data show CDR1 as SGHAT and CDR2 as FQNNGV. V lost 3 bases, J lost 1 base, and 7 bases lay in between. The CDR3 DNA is TGTGCCAGCAGCTTCGAAGGGTCTGGAAACACCATATATTTT. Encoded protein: CASSFEGSGNTIYF. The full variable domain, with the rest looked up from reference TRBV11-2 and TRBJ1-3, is EAGVAQSPRYKIIEKRQSVAFWCNPISGHATLYWYQQILGQGPKLLIQFQNNGVVDDSQLPKDRFSAERLKGVDSTLKIQPAKLEDSAVYLCASSFEGSGNTIYFGEGSWLTVV.

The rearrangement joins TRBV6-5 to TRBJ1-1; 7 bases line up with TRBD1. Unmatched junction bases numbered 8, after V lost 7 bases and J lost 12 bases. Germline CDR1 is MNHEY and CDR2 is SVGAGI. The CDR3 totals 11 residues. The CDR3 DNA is TGTGCCAGCAACGTACAGGGGAGAACTTTCTTT. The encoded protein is CASNVQGRTFF.

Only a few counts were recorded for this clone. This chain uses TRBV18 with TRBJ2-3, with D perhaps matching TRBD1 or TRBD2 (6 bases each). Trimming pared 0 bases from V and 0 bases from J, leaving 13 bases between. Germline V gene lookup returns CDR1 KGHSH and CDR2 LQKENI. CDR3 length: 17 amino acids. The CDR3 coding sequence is TGTGCCAGCTCACCACCGAGAACAGGGAGGAGCACAGATACGCAGTATTTT. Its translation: CASSPPRTGRSTDTQYF.

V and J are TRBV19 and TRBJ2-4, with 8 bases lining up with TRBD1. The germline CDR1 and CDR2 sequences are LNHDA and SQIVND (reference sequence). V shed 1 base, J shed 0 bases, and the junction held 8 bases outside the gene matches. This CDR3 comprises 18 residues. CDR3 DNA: TGTGCCAGTAGTATAGTCCAGACAGGGGCGTTAGCCAAAAACATTCAGTACTTC. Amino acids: CASSIVQTGALAKNIQYF.

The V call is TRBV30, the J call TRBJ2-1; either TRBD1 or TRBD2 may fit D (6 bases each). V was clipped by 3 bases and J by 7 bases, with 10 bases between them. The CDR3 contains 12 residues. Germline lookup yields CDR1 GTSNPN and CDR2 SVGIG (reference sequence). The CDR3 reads CAWSGGRNEQFF. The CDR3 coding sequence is TGTGCCTGGAGCGGGGGCCGTAATGAGCAGTTCTTC.

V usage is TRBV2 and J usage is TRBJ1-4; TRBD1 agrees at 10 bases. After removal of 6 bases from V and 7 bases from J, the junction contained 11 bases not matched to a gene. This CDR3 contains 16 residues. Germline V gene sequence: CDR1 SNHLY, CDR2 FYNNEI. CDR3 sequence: CASRASGQGPFEKLFF. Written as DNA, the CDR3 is TGTGCCAGCAGGGCCTCGGGACAGGGGCCTTTTGAAAAACTGTTTTTT.

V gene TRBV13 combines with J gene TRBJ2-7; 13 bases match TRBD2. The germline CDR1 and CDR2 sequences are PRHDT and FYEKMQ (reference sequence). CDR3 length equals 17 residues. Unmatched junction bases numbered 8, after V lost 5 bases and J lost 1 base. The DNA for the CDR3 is TGTGCCAGCAGCCCATTCTTGGGACTAGCGGGGTCCTACGAGCAGTACTTC. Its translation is CASSPFLGLAGSYEQYF.

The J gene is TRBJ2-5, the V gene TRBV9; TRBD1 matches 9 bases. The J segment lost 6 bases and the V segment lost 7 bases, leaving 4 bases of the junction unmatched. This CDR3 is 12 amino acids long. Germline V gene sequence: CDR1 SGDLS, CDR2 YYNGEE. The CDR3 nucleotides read TGTGCCAGCGCGGGACAGGGTAAGACCCAGTACTTC. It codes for CASAGQGKTQYF.

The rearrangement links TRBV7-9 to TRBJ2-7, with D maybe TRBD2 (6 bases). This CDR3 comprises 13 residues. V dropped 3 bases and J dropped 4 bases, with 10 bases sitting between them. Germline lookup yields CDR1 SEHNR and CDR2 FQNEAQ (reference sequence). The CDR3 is CASSLSGGYEQYF. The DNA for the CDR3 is TGTGCCAGCAGCTTGTCCGGGGGTTACGAGCAGTACTTC.